The 20 T cell receptor beta chains below come from one sample, sequenced in a study of cytomegalovirus exposure and HLA in healthy donors. PCR involved 60 Vbeta and 13 Jbeta primers. Clones were sequenced by immunoSEQ multiplex PCR, and TCRdb holds only the in-frame ones, with some missing. The table shows fewer than 250,000 clones, with roughly 80% occurring only once. Sequencing was performed on PBMCs. These receptor sequences come from a man under 40 in good health and CMV-seronegative.

The chain is built from TRBV10-2 and TRBJ2-1; D might be TRBD2 (5 bases). V was trimmed by 6 bases and J by 7 bases, leaving 13 bases between them. Germline CDR1 WSHSY, CDR2 SAAADI. The CDR3 is 13 amino acids. The DNA of the CDR3 is TGCGCCAGCAGGGAAAGTGGAGGTAATGAGCAGTTCTTC. Its protein product is CASRESGGNEQFF.

The J gene is TRBJ1-5, the V gene TRBV19; TRBD1 matches at 7 bases. V shed 6 bases and J 5 bases; nucleotides not matched to a gene: 1. CDR1 is LNHDA, CDR2 SQIVND, per germline (reference sequence). The CDR3 has 12 residues. CDR3 DNA: TGTGCCAGTAGACAGGGGTATCAGCCCCAGCATTTT. Its protein is CASRQGYQPQHF.

This chain links TRBV4-1 with TRBJ2-2, with TRBD1 as a possible D gene (6 bases). V was cut by 2 bases and J by 5 bases, with 9 bases left in between. The CDR3 contains 14 residues. In germline, CDR1 is MGHRA, CDR2 YSYEKL. CDR3 region: CASSQTDSTGELFF. CDR3 nucleotide sequence: TGCGCCAGCAGCCAAACGGACAGTACCGGGGAGCTGTTTTTT.

The chain is built from TRBV4-1 and TRBJ2-3; 7 bases are shared with TRBD1. The germline V gene encodes CDR1 MGHRA and CDR2 YSYEKL. There are 15 residues in the CDR3. The trim removed 8 bases at V and 2 bases at J, leaving 10 bases unmatched. The CDR3 reads CASSLYRGFTDTQYF. The CDR3 DNA follows: TGCGCCAGCTCTCTATACAGGGGCTTCACAGATACGCAGTATTTT.

The chain carries TRBV27 and TRBJ2-7; TRBD1 aligns across 8 bases. V shed 4 bases and J 3 bases; nucleotides not matched to a gene: 11. Germline lookup yields CDR1 MNHEY and CDR2 SMNVEV (reference sequence). The CDR3 totals 16 residues. The CDR3 is CASSYQDWTGNYEQYF. The CDR3 DNA reads as TGTGCCAGCAGTTACCAAGATTGGACAGGGAACTACGAGCAGTACTTC.

The V and J genes are TRBV25-1 and TRBJ2-7; 7 positions match TRBD1. The junction had 5 bases not matched to a gene; V was cut back by 3 bases and J by 3 bases. This CDR3 is built from 14 residues. The germline CDR1 and CDR2 sequences are MGHDK and SYGVNS. CDR3 region: CASSEQGVYYEQYF. The CDR3 DNA reads as TGTGCCAGCAGTGAGCAGGGGGTATACTACGAGCAGTACTTC.

The V and J genes are TRBV27 and TRBJ2-7; 10 bases match TRBD2. The germline V gene has CDR1 MNHEY and CDR2 SMNVEV (reference sequence). The CDR3 runs to 13 residues. V dropped 6 bases and J dropped 9; count of bases not matched to a gene: 8. The CDR3 sequence: CASSFTSGARQYF. In DNA form, the CDR3 reads TGTGCCAGCAGCTTTACTAGCGGGGCCCGGCAGTACTTC.

This clone was recorded once. The V and J genes are TRBV4-1 and TRBJ1-5, with D possibly being TRBD1 (5 bases). CDR1 is MGHRA, CDR2 YSYEKL, per germline. V was pared by 1 base and J by 6 bases, with 7 bases between. CDR3 length: 13 residues. The CDR3, as DNA: TGCGCCAGCAGCCAAGGGGGGGGTCAGCCCCAGCATTTT. It specifies CASSQGGGQPQHF.

V and J are TRBV28 and TRBJ2-2, with D tentatively TRBD1 (6 bases). V lost 7 bases and J 1 base, leaving 13 bases between the germline ends. This CDR3 comprises 15 residues. Germline V gives CDR1 MDHEN, CDR2 SYDVKM. CDR3 loop: CASKISQGNTGELFF. The CDR3 coding sequence is TGTGCCAGCAAAATCTCACAGGGGAACACCGGGGAGCTGTTTTTT.

V is TRBV30 and J is TRBJ1-6; D may be TRBD1 (5 bases). V lost 4 bases and J lost 9, with 16 bases in between. This CDR3 comprises 14 residues. The germline CDR1 and CDR2 sequences are GTSNPN and SVGIG (reference sequence). The CDR3 reads CAWTYPWGGSPLHF. CDR3 sequence (DNA): TGTGCCTGGACGTATCCGTGGGGCGGTTCACCCCTCCACTTT.

The chain employs TRBV5-6 and TRBJ2-1; 12 bases match TRBD2. Germline-derived CDR1 and CDR2 are SGHDT and YYEEEE. V gave up 9 bases and J gave up 7 bases; unmatched junction bases: 11. The CDR3 spans 15 residues. This CDR3 reads CATGLAGGPMNEQFF. Here the CDR3 DNA reads TGTGCCACGGGGCTAGCGGGGGGGCCGATGAATGAGCAGTTCTTC.

This clone has more than one count but fewer than ten. This chain uses TRBV5-4 with TRBJ2-7; D may be TRBD2 (5 bases). Germline values: CDR1 SGHNT, CDR2 YYREEE (reference sequence). V gave up 9 bases and J gave up 1 base, with 11 bases separating them. The CDR3 length is 12 residues. Here the CDR3 reads CATGRGSYEQYF. The DNA of the CDR3 is TGTGCCACCGGACGGGGATCCTACGAGCAGTACTTC.

On this clone itself: At one end, the junction sequence differs from germline, possibly due to a read error. The CDR3: CSSSLAQGWSYEQYF. DNA of the CDR3: TGTTCCAGCAGCTTAGCTCAGGGTTGGTCCTACGAGCAGTACTTC. This chain joins TRBV7-9 and TRBJ2-7, with TRBD1 as a possible D gene (5 bases). Germline assignment: CDR1 SEHNR and CDR2 FQNEAQ (reference sequence). This CDR3 is built from 15 residues.

The sample holds a few counts of this clone. This same CDR3 is encoded by further DNA sequences in the sample. DNA of the CDR3: TGCGCCAGCAGCTCACAGAGCTACGAGCAGTACTTC. Protein sequence: CASSSQSYEQYF. This chain connects TRBV5-1 to TRBJ2-7; D not resolved. V gave up 3 bases and J gave up 3 bases, with 7 bases separating them. Germline V gives CDR1 SGHRS, CDR2 YFSETQ. The CDR3 contains 12 residues. Using reference TRBV5-1 and TRBJ2-7 for the parts outside the CDR3, the full variable domain is KAGVTQTPRYLIKTRGQQVTLSCSPISGHRSVSWYQQTPGQGLQFLFEYFSETQRNKGNFPGRFSGRQFSNSRSEMNVSTLELGDSALYLCASSSQSYEQYFGPGTRLTVT.

The chain employs TRBV7-9 and TRBJ1-2, with unresolved D. Trimming stripped 4 bases from V and 4 bases from J, with 10 bases between. Germline lookup yields CDR1 SEHNR and CDR2 FQNEAQ (reference sequence). The CDR3 consists of 13 residues. The CDR3 here is CASSYSGLYGYTF. In DNA form, the CDR3 reads TGTGCCAGCAGCTACAGCGGACTCTATGGCTACACCTTC.

The V call is TRBV9, the J call TRBJ2-2; TRBD2 aligns across 13 bases. The V segment lost 0 bases and the J segment 5 bases; nucleotides outside the gene matches: 4. This CDR3 spans 17 amino acids. Germline V gene lookup returns CDR1 SGDLS and CDR2 YYNGEE. DNA of the CDR3: TGTGCCAGCAGCGTAGAACTAGCGGGGGGGCGGACCGGGGAGCTGTTTTTT. Its translation: CASSVELAGGRTGELFF.

V usage is TRBV6-5 and J usage is TRBJ1-5; TRBD1 is a possible D gene (5 bases). The CDR3 contains 15 residues. Germline V gives CDR1 MNHEY, CDR2 SVGAGI. Trimming stripped 2 bases from V and 3 bases from J, with 11 bases between. In DNA, the CDR3 is TGTGCCAGCAGTTACGAGGCAGGGCCCAATCAGCCCCAGCATTTT. The encoded protein is CASSYEAGPNQPQHF.

The V gene is TRBV28, the J gene TRBJ1-2; D gene ambiguous. The CDR3 runs 11 residues. V was pared by 2 bases and J by 8 bases, with 6 bases between. Germline lookup yields CDR1 MDHEN and CDR2 SYDVKM. This chain's CDR3 is CASSLNLGYTF. The DNA of the CDR3 is TGTGCCAGCAGTTTAAATTTAGGCTACACCTTC.

The J gene is TRBJ1-3, the V gene TRBV6-1; D is possibly TRBD1 (5 bases). CDR3 size: 13 residues. The V and J ends lost 11 bases and 2 bases respectively, with 13 bases between them. Looked up from germline, CDR1 is MNHNS and CDR2 is SASEGT. The CDR3 spells CAGLGEAGNTIYF. CDR3 sequence (DNA): TGTGCCGGTTTGGGGGAGGCTGGAAACACCATATATTTT.

The chain uses TRBV5-1 and TRBJ1-6; TRBD1 agrees at 7 bases. With V trimmed by 4 bases and J by 9 bases, 13 bases remained unmatched. From germline, CDR1 is SGHRS and CDR2 YFSETQ. This CDR3 spans 16 amino acids. CDR3 residues: CASSGIGGQLGSPLHF. The DNA of the CDR3 is TGCGCCAGCAGCGGAATAGGGGGCCAGTTGGGTTCACCCCTCCACTTT.